This TCR beta chain was obtained from a study of CD4 T cells in relation to SARS-CoV-2 and coronaviruses. Overall study context: Negative control cultures got HIV-1 Nef peptides or no peptide. Points from the study as a whole: Pre-pandemic and post-infection samples never came from the same donor.

Worth noting for this clone: Its matching antigen is unknown.

Unexposed donor CD4+ T cells date from about 2010-2019, before the COVID-19 pandemic. CD4+ T cells were isolated from the cells after more than 8 days of culture. As cell numbers allowed, unexposed-donor CD4+ T cells faced SARS-CoV-2 S/N and four cold-coronavirus spikes. TCRdb's copy holds only in-frame clones and misses some; the assay was immunoSEQ multiplex PCR. The repertoire holds 20,000 or so clones, with around 80% as singletons. Germline CDR1 LGHDT, CDR2 YNNKEL (reference sequence). CDR3 size: 14 residues. The ends were cut back, 0 bases at V and 2 bases at J, with 5 bases in the middle. This receptor was taken from a human donor in good health. Sequences were obtained from CD4+ T cells from PBMCs, cultured in vitro. The V call is TRBV3-1 (or the pseudogene TRBV3-2), the J call TRBJ1-5; D remains unclear. CDR3 nucleotides: TGTGCCAGCAGCCAAGAGGCGGGCAATCAGCCCCAGCATTTT. This sequence encodes CASSQEAGNQPQHF.